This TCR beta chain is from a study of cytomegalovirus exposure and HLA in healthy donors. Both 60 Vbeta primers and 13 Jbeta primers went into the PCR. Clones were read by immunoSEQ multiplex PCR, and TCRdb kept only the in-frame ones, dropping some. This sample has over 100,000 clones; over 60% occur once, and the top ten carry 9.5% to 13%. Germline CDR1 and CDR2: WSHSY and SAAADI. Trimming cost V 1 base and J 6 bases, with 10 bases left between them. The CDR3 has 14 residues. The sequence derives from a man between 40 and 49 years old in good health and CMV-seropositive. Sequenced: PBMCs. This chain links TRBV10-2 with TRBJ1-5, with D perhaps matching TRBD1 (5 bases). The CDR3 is CASSELGGAQPQHF. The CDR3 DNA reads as TGCGCCAGCAGTGAGTTGGGGGGAGCTCAGCCCCAGCATTTT.